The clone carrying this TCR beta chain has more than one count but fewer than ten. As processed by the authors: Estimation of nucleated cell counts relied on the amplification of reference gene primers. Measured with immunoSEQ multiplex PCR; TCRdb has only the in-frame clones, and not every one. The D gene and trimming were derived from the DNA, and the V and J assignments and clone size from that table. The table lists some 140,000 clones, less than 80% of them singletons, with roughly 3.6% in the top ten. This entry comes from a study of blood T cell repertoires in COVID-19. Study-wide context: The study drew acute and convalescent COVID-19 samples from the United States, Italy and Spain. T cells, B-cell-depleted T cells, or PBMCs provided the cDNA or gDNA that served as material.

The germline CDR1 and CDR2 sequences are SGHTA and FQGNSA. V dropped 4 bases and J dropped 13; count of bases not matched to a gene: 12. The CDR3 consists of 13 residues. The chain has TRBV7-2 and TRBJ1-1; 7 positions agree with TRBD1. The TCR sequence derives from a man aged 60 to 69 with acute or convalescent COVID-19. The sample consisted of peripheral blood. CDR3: CASSSGRTGRGFF. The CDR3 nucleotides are TGTGCCAGCAGCTCGGGGCGGACAGGCAGGGGTTTCTTT.